These 20 T cell receptor beta chains share one sample of origin, sequenced in a study of blood T cell repertoires in COVID-19. Profiling relied on immunoSEQ multiplex PCR, and the TCRdb table lists in-frame clones only, not all of them. The table records around 100,000 clones, more than 75% of them present only once. Material for sequencing was peripheral blood. These receptors came from a man aged 35-49 years with acute or convalescent COVID-19.

The rearrangement uses TRBV7-2 and TRBJ1-5; the match to TRBD1 covers 9 bases. The V gene's germline CDR1 is SGHTA and CDR2 FQGNSA. CDR3 length equals 14 residues. V gave up 2 bases and J gave up 9 bases; unmatched junction bases: 5. The chain's CDR3 is CASSLPDRGMPQHF. DNA of the CDR3: TGTGCCAGCAGCTTACCGGACAGGGGCATGCCCCAGCATTTT.

The V call is TRBV13, the J call TRBJ2-5; 12 bases match TRBD2. The CDR3 runs 16 residues. The junction had 4 bases not matched to a gene; V was cut back by 5 bases and J by 0 bases. Germline V gene lookup returns CDR1 PRHDT and CDR2 FYEKMQ (reference sequence). The CDR3 DNA sequence: TGTGCCAGCAGCCAACTAGCGGGGGGCTACCAAGAGACCCAGTACTTC. This translates into CASSQLAGGYQETQYF.

This chain joins TRBV3-1 (or the pseudogene TRBV3-2) and TRBJ1-1; 7 bases agree with TRBD1. Trimming removed 4 bases from V and 2 bases from J; junction bases left unmatched: 4. In germline, CDR1 is LGHDT, CDR2 YNNKEL (reference sequence). The CDR3 has 14 residues. The CDR3: CASSPRTGNTEAFF. CDR3 nucleotides: TGTGCCAGCAGCCCGAGGACAGGAAACACTGAAGCTTTCTTT.

The V call is TRBV5-8, the J call TRBJ2-7; D unresolved. Trimming pared 0 bases from V and 3 bases from J, leaving 13 bases between. The CDR3 runs to 15 residues. Germline V gene sequence: CDR1 SGHTS, CDR2 YDEGEE. CDR3 bases: TGTGCCAGCAGCTTGGCCACCACAGTAGACTACGAGCAGTACTTC. As protein: CASSLATTVDYEQYF. The full variable domain, with the rest looked up from reference TRBV5-8 and TRBJ2-7, is EAGVTQSPTHLIKTRGQQATLRCSPISGHTSVYWYQQALGLGLQFLLWYDEGEERNRGNFPPRFSGRQFPNYSSELNVNALELEDSALYLCASSLATTVDYEQYFGPGTRLTVT.

V usage is TRBV5-8 and J usage is TRBJ1-3; a possible D gene is TRBD1 (5 bases). The CDR3 is 16 amino acids. Trimming removed 4 bases from V and 0 bases from J, with 14 bases in between. CDR1 is SGHTS, CDR2 YDEGEE, per germline. DNA of the CDR3: TGTGCCAGCAGCCCCTTACCAGGGAACTCTGGAAACACCATATATTTT. Protein: CASSPLPGNSGNTIYF.

The J gene is TRBJ2-3, the V gene TRBV19, with 12 positions matching TRBD2. The CDR3 runs 17 residues. The V gene's germline CDR1 is LNHDA and CDR2 SQIVND (reference sequence). V gave up 3 bases and J gave up 4 bases; unmatched junction bases: 8. The CDR3, as DNA: TGTGCCAGTAGTATCCCCAGACTAGCGGGAGATGCAGATACGCAGTATTTT. Its translation is CASSIPRLAGDADTQYF. Full variable domain (missing parts from reference TRBV19 and TRBJ2-3): DGGITQSPKYLFRKEGQNVTLSCEQNLNHDAMYWYRQDPGQGLRLIYYSQIVNDFQKGDIAEGYSVSREKKESFPLTVTSAQKNPTAFYLCASSIPRLAGDADTQYFGPGTRLTVL.

The CDR3 protein is CATSSVSGTGDEKLFF. Written as DNA, the CDR3 is TGTGCCACCAGCAGCGTGTCCGGGACAGGGGATGAAAAACTGTTTTTT. The chain combines TRBV15 with TRBJ1-4; 10 nucleotides match TRBD1. CDR1 LNHNV and CDR2 YYDKDF come from the germline V gene (reference sequence). The CDR3 is 16 residues long. The V segment lost 3 bases and the J segment 6 bases; nucleotides outside the gene matches: 7.

The chain uses TRBV27 and TRBJ2-2; 8 positions agree with TRBD2. CDR1 and CDR2 from the germline V gene are MNHEY and SMNVEV (reference sequence). The J segment lost 1 base and the V segment lost 2 bases, leaving 0 bases of the junction unmatched. CDR3 length: 15 amino acids. CDR3 region: CASSLTSGNTGELFF. As DNA, the CDR3 is TGTGCCAGCAGTTTAACTAGCGGGAACACCGGGGAGCTGTTTTTT.

The chain joins TRBV19 to TRBJ2-3, with a weak D call TRBD2 (5 bases). Germline assignment: CDR1 LNHDA and CDR2 SQIVND (reference sequence). The CDR3 spans 13 residues. V lost 9 bases, J lost 3 bases, and 13 bases lay in between. CDR3 sequence: CASGLGRTDTQYF. The CDR3 nucleotides read TGTGCCAGCGGGCTGGGGAGAACAGATACGCAGTATTTT.

The gene calls are TRBV27 and TRBJ2-7; D unclear. CDR1 and CDR2 (germline): MNHEY, SMNVEV (reference sequence). The CDR3 has 13 residues. Trimming removed 2 bases from V and 3 bases from J, with 8 bases in between. The CDR3 sequence is CASSLTANYEQYF. The CDR3, as DNA: TGTGCCAGCAGTTTAACAGCAAACTACGAGCAGTACTTC.

This chain links TRBV19 with TRBJ1-5; 11 bases align to TRBD1. V trimming: 1 base; J trimming: 6 bases; junction bases outside the gene matches: 5. Germline V lookup: CDR1 LNHDA, CDR2 SQIVND (reference sequence). CDR3 length equals 16 residues. This CDR3 is CASSIVGTGGFQPQHF. The DNA of the CDR3 is TGTGCCAGTAGTATAGTTGGGACAGGGGGTTTTCAGCCCCAGCATTTT.

J is TRBJ2-7 and V is TRBV7-8; possible D gene TRBD1, 5 bases. The CDR3 runs to 13 residues. In germline, CDR1 is SGHVS, CDR2 FQNEAQ. V was trimmed by 5 bases and J by 7 bases, leaving 15 bases between them. The CDR3 here is CASSLEGVREQYF. The CDR3 bases are TGTGCCAGCAGCCTAGAAGGGGTTAGGGAGCAGTACTTC. The complete variable domain, with remaining parts taken from reference TRBV7-8 and TRBJ2-7, reads GAGVSQSPRYKVAKRGQDVALRCDPISGHVSLFWYQQALGQGPEFLTYFQNEAQLDKSGLPSDRFFAERPEGSVSTLKIQRTQQEDSAVYLCASSLEGVREQYFGPGTRLTVT.

Here the CDR3 reads CASSHRTSGDTNEQFF. CDR3 nucleotides: TGTGCCAGCAGCCACAGGACTAGCGGGGACACCAATGAGCAGTTCTTC. V usage is TRBV14 and J usage is TRBJ2-1; 12 positions agree with TRBD2. CDR1 SGHDN and CDR2 FVKESK come from the germline V gene. J was trimmed by 6 bases and V by 3 bases; bases with no gene match: 6. This CDR3 region has 16 residues.

The rearrangement uses TRBV3-1 (or the pseudogene TRBV3-2) and TRBJ1-4; tentative D call: TRBD1 (6 bases). Per germline, CDR1 LGHDT and CDR2 YNNKEL (reference sequence). Trimming cost V 4 bases and J 4 bases, with 13 bases left between them. The CDR3 is 15 residues long. The CDR3 here is CASSPGGGDNEKLFF. Here the CDR3 DNA reads TGTGCCAGCAGCCCGGGGGGCGGAGATAATGAAAAACTGTTTTTT.

The chain joins TRBV7-3 to TRBJ2-3; weak D call: TRBD1 (6 bases). Germline V lookup: CDR1 SGHTA, CDR2 FQGTGA. V was trimmed by 1 base and J by 7 bases, leaving 12 bases between them. This CDR3 contains 14 residues. The CDR3 sequence is CASSLNGGSHTQYF. The CDR3 DNA is TGTGCCAGCAGCTTAAATGGGGGCTCTCATACGCAGTATTTT.

The chain carries TRBV12-3 or TRBV12-4 and TRBJ2-1; tentatively, D is TRBD2 (6 bases). CDR3 length equals 13 residues. V was trimmed by 6 bases and J by 0 bases, leaving 6 bases between them. This chain's CDR3 is CASRGGSYNEQFF. The CDR3 bases are TGTGCCAGCAGGGGAGGCTCCTACAATGAGCAGTTCTTC.

This chain links TRBV7-3 with TRBJ1-2, with 7 nucleotides matching TRBD1. Germline CDR1 is SGHTA and CDR2 is FQGTGA. J was trimmed by 7 bases and V by 5 bases; bases with no gene match: 10. CDR3 length: 14 amino acids. DNA of the CDR3: TGTGCCAGCAGCCCTAGTGGGGCAGGGGGTGGCTACACCTTC. Its translation is CASSPSGAGGGYTF.

The chain has TRBV19 and TRBJ2-1, with 7 positions matching TRBD1. CDR1 LNHDA and CDR2 SQIVND come from the germline V gene (reference sequence). CDR3 size: 12 residues. V lost 3 bases, J lost 7 bases, and 0 bases stayed unmatched. The CDR3 sequence is CASSMGQNEQFF. CDR3 coding DNA: TGTGCCAGTAGTATGGGACAGAATGAGCAGTTCTTC.

This chain joins TRBV7-9 and TRBJ2-2; maybe TRBD1 (5 bases). The CDR3 runs to 15 residues. Germline CDR1 reads SEHNR; CDR2 reads FQNEAQ (reference sequence). V lost 3 bases, J lost 0 bases, and 8 bases lay in between. The CDR3 DNA reads as TGTGCCAGCAGCTTTTCAGGGCCGAACACCGGGGAGCTGTTTTTT. It encodes CASSFSGPNTGELFF. Looking up the rest from reference TRBV7-9 and TRBJ2-2 gives the full variable domain: DTGVSQNPRHKITKRGQNVTFRCDPISEHNRLYWYRQTLGQGPEFLTYFQNEAQLEKSRLLSDRFSAERPKGSFSTLEIQRTEQGDSAMYLCASSFSGPNTGELFFGEGSRLTVL.

This chain links TRBV20-1 with TRBJ1-1; 7 bases fit TRBD1. The junction had 4 bases not matched to a gene; V was cut back by 5 bases and J by 7 bases. Germline V lookup: CDR1 DFQATT, CDR2 SNEGSKA (reference sequence). CDR3 length: 11 residues. The CDR3 DNA reads as TGCAGTGCTCAGGGGACAGTTGAAGCTTTCTTT. It yields the protein CSAQGTVEAFF.